Sequencing of this TCR beta chain was carried out in a study of T-cell reconstitution after alpha-beta-depleted transplantation in children. Unique molecular identifiers were built into the TCRbeta library. A single record per CDR3 protein comes from TCRdb applying MiXCR to the PCR reads. Of roughly 610,000 distinct CDR3 sequences in the sample, more than 9% are singletons; the top ten hold roughly 4%. Trimming left V 10 bases short and J 1 base short, with 13 bases between. CDR1 SNHLY and CDR2 FYNNEI come from the germline V gene. The CDR3 has 13 amino acids. Many counts were recorded for this clonotype.

The receptor comes from a human donor who donated a stem cell graft to a child with acute myeloid leukemia. Sample: PBMCs from the stem cell graft donor, taken from the stem cell graft. The chain combines TRBV2 with TRBJ1-2; D is unclear. CDR3 residues: CATSIDYNYGYTF. CDR3 in DNA: TGTGCCACCAGCATAGATTATAACTATGGCTACACCTTC.